This TCR beta chain appears in the sequencing data of a study of cytomegalovirus exposure and HLA in healthy donors. In the study overall: Researchers found that less than 90% of over 350 genotyped donors fell within the Caucasian-associated ancestry cluster.

As to this clone: Its matching antigen is unknown.

The primer mix had 60 Vbeta and 13 Jbeta primers. The repertoire was sequenced with immunoSEQ multiplex PCR; TCRdb's copy has only in-frame clones and lacks some. The sample holds some 190,000 clones; 80% are singletons and the top ten take around 1.4%. There are 11 residues in the CDR3. V was cut by 5 bases and J by 5 bases, with 6 bases left in between. Germline V gene lookup returns CDR1 SEHNR and CDR2 FQNEAQ (reference sequence). The study, taken as a whole, reports: An observed cluster of highly shared sequence variants was recorded as a likely sequencing artifact. It was reportedly the case that the classifier diagnosed cytomegalovirus status with high specificity and sensitivity.

The receptor was isolated from a girl aged 10 to 17 in good health and CMV-seropositive. Sequencing was done on a sample of PBMCs. The chain recombines TRBV7-9 with TRBJ2-5; D not certain. The DNA of the CDR3 is TGTGCCAGCAGCCACATGGAGACCCAGTACTTC. The encoded protein is CASSHMETQYF.